The 27 T cell receptor beta chains in this list originate from one sample, sequenced in a study of T cell responses to AZD1222 COVID-19 vaccine. This table comes from immunoSEQ multiplex PCR, and its TCRdb copy is limited to in-frame clones, with some not included. Of 150,000 to 250,000 clones listed, roughly 90% are singletons. Material: peripheral blood, obtained 28 days after the second AZD1222 dose. These receptors were taken from an adult who received the AZD1222 COVID-19 vaccine.

The CDR3 nucleotides read TGTGCCAGCAGCTTCTCGGGTAATCCTGGAAACACCATATATTTT. It specifies CASSFSGNPGNTIYF. This chain links TRBV7-9 with TRBJ1-3, with D unresolved. Looked up from germline, CDR1 is SEHNR and CDR2 is FQNEAQ (reference sequence). The CDR3 has 15 residues. Trimming cost V 3 bases and J 2 bases, with 11 bases left between them.

V usage is TRBV5-1 and J usage is TRBJ1-2; 8 bases map to TRBD1. CDR1 and CDR2 from the germline V gene are SGHRS and YFSETQ. The trim removed 2 bases at V and 3 bases at J, leaving 6 bases unmatched. The CDR3 is 15 residues long. In DNA, the CDR3 is TGCGCCAGCAGCTTCGGTCAGGGGGCTCACTATGGCTACACCTTC. Translated: CASSFGQGAHYGYTF.

Notes on this clone: Other DNA sequences in this sample translate to the same CDR3. V usage is TRBV12-3 or TRBV12-4 and J usage is TRBJ1-1; no definite D call. V gave up 3 bases and J gave up 1 base, with 6 bases separating them. The CDR3 has 13 amino acids. The CDR3 DNA is TGTGCCAGCAGTTTGGGTGGGAACACTGAAGCTTTCTTT. Residues: CASSLGGNTEAFF.

In this sample, this clone turned up a few times. This sequence joins TRBV5-4 and TRBJ2-5; D tentatively fits TRBD1 or TRBD2 (5 bases each). The ends were cut back, 10 bases at V and 5 bases at J, with 24 bases in the middle. Germline lookup yields CDR1 SGHNT and CDR2 YYREEE (reference sequence). The CDR3 runs to 15 residues. CDR3 DNA sequence: TGTGCCGCAGTTTCTGGGACCTCGGGGTATGAGACCCAGTACTTC. Translated, it gives CAAVSGTSGYETQYF.

J is TRBJ1-2 and V is TRBV10-3; D gene unclear. V gave up 3 bases and J gave up 8 bases, with 7 bases separating them. The CDR3 covers 11 residues. CDR1 is ENHRY and CDR2 is SYGVKD in the germline V gene. CDR3 loop: CAISEGIGYTF. The CDR3, as DNA: TGTGCCATCAGTGAAGGGATCGGCTACACCTTC.

V and J are TRBV9 and TRBJ2-1, with 8 bases fitting TRBD2. Germline V CDR1 and CDR2: SGDLS, YYNGEE. V lost 0 bases to trimming and J lost 7 bases; unmatched junction nucleotides: 6. This CDR3 is built from 15 residues. The CDR3 sequence is CASSVASGSTNEQFF. CDR3 DNA: TGTGCCAGCAGCGTAGCCAGCGGGAGTACTAATGAGCAGTTCTTC.

Regarding this clone: Other DNA sequences of this sample code for an identical CDR3. V is TRBV11-2 and J is TRBJ1-5; D uncertain. V lost 0 bases and J lost 6, with 6 bases in between. CDR3 size: 13 residues. The V gene's germline CDR1 is SGHAT and CDR2 FQNNGV. CDR3 bases: TGTGCCAGCAGCTTAGAGGGAGGTCAGCCCCAGCATTTT. This translates into CASSLEGGQPQHF.

V gene TRBV6-6 combines with J gene TRBJ1-3, with 8 positions matching TRBD1. Germline V gives CDR1 MNHNY, CDR2 SVGAGI (reference sequence). Trimming cost V 6 bases and J 4 bases; bases outside gene matches: 8. The CDR3 has 15 amino acids. Here the CDR3 DNA reads TGTGCCAGCAGCCCGCGGGACAGGACCGGAAACACCATATATTTT. Translation gives CASSPRDRTGNTIYF.

The chain couples TRBV11-3 to TRBJ2-2; the D is unclear. Looked up from germline, CDR1 is SGHNT and CDR2 is YENEEA. This CDR3 is built from 12 residues. Trimming cost V 1 base and J 7 bases, with 4 bases left between them. The CDR3 is CASSLAVGELFF. CDR3 in DNA: TGTGCCAGCAGCTTAGCTGTCGGGGAGCTGTTTTTT.

The chain recombines TRBV14 with TRBJ2-1, with D perhaps TRBD2 (5 bases). The length of the CDR3 is 17 residues. Trimming stripped 4 bases from V and 3 bases from J, with 19 bases between. The germline CDR1 and CDR2 sequences are SGHDN and FVKESK. The CDR3 loop reads CASSPLAWSLIYNEQFF. In nucleotides, the CDR3 is TGTGCCAGCAGCCCGCTAGCCTGGAGTCTGATCTACAATGAGCAGTTCTTC.

The chain couples TRBV28 to TRBJ1-5; D gene ambiguous. Trimming pared 8 bases from V and 0 bases from J, leaving 11 bases between. Germline V gene sequence: CDR1 MDHEN, CDR2 SYDVKM. There are 14 residues in the CDR3. This chain's CDR3 is CASGVEVSNQPQHF. The CDR3 DNA follows: TGTGCCAGCGGGGTGGAAGTTAGCAATCAGCCCCAGCATTTT.

This clone was seen only once. The chain is built from TRBV7-9 and TRBJ2-1; tentative D call: TRBD1 (5 bases). This CDR3 has 16 amino acids. Between the trimmed V and J ends, which lost 5 bases and 5 bases, there was a span of 19 bases. Germline-derived CDR1 and CDR2 are SEHNR and FQNEAQ (reference sequence). Here the CDR3 reads CASSTQGLFINNEQFF. The DNA for the CDR3 is TGTGCCAGCAGCACTCAGGGCCTATTCATCAACAATGAGCAGTTCTTC.

The V gene is TRBV11-2, the J gene TRBJ1-1; no clear D gene. The CDR3 consists of 15 residues. The V and J ends lost 6 bases and 0 bases respectively, with 14 bases between them. CDR1 is SGHAT and CDR2 is FQNNGV in the germline V gene. The CDR3 sequence: CASSQTPRMNTEAFF. Written as DNA, the CDR3 is TGTGCCAGCAGTCAAACGCCACGGATGAACACTGAAGCTTTCTTT.

The count of this clone is one. The V gene is TRBV3-1 (or the pseudogene TRBV3-2), the J gene TRBJ2-7, with D perhaps TRBD1 (5 bases). Germline V lookup: CDR1 LGHDT, CDR2 YNNKEL (reference sequence). V was trimmed by 0 bases and J by 6 bases, leaving 15 bases between them. The CDR3 has 15 residues. This CDR3 reads CASSQDISVGAEQYF. The CDR3 region has the DNA TGTGCCAGCAGCCAAGATATCTCGGTAGGGGCCGAGCAGTACTTC.

This clone was detected once. V gene TRBV27 combines with J gene TRBJ2-7; 7 bases are a match to TRBD2. J gave up 5 bases and V 7 bases, and 14 bases lay outside the gene matches. Germline V gene lookup returns CDR1 MNHEY and CDR2 SMNVEV (reference sequence). There are 15 residues in the CDR3. The CDR3 region is CASISWGGSSHEQYF. CDR3 bases: TGTGCCAGCATTAGTTGGGGCGGGAGTTCCCACGAGCAGTACTTC.

CDR3 amino acids: CASSPSGRETQYF. The DNA for the CDR3 is TGTGCCAGCAGCCCTAGCGGGAGGGAGACCCAGTACTTC. The chain recombines TRBV7-9 with TRBJ2-5; 11 bases map to TRBD2. The length of the CDR3 is 13 residues. CDR1 SEHNR and CDR2 FQNEAQ come from the germline V gene (reference sequence). V lost 5 bases to trimming and J lost 5 bases; unmatched junction nucleotides: 1. Full variable domain (remainder filled in from reference TRBV7-9 and TRBJ2-5): DTGVSQNPRHKITKRGQNVTFRCDPISEHNRLYWYRQTLGQGPEFLTYFQNEAQLEKSRLLSDRFSAERPKGSFSTLEIQRTEQGDSAMYLCASSPSGRETQYFGPGTRLLVL.

There are a few counts of this clone. This rearrangement joins TRBV6-5 to TRBJ2-2; 9 nucleotides match TRBD1. CDR3 length: 14 amino acids. V lost 6 bases to trimming and J lost 7 bases; unmatched junction nucleotides: 6. From germline, CDR1 is MNHEY and CDR2 SVGAGI. CDR3 coding DNA: TGTGCCAGCAGATACAGGGGGCGAGGCGGGGAGCTGTTTTTT. This sequence encodes CASRYRGRGGELFF.

The gene calls are TRBV19 and TRBJ1-1, with unresolved D. CDR1 and CDR2 from the germline V gene are LNHDA and SQIVND (reference sequence). This CDR3 has 14 residues. V was pared by 0 bases and J by 5 bases, with 10 bases between. The CDR3 DNA reads TGTGCCAGTAGTATAGACTCGATGGGGACTGAAGCTTTCTTT. Its translation is CASSIDSMGTEAFF.

This chain connects TRBV28 to TRBJ2-7; 7 nucleotides line up with TRBD1. V gave up 6 bases and J gave up 7 bases; unmatched junction bases: 12. The CDR3 runs 14 residues. Germline CDR1 is MDHEN and CDR2 is SYDVKM. The CDR3 here is CASSAFEGAFEQYF. The CDR3 nucleotides read TGTGCCAGCAGCGCCTTTGAGGGGGCGTTTGAGCAGTACTTC.

V is TRBV19 and J is TRBJ2-6; D perhaps matches TRBD1 (6 bases). Germline V CDR1 and CDR2: LNHDA, SQIVND (reference sequence). V was shortened by 6 bases and J by 0 bases, with 12 bases between the two germline ends. This CDR3 comprises 16 residues. The CDR3: CASSWGHSSGANVLTF. DNA of the CDR3: TGTGCCAGTAGCTGGGGACACTCCTCTGGGGCCAACGTCCTGACTTTC. Full variable domain (missing parts from reference TRBV19 and TRBJ2-6): DGGITQSPKYLFRKEGQNVTLSCEQNLNHDAMYWYRQDPGQGLRLIYYSQIVNDFQKGDIAEGYSVSREKKESFPLTVTSAQKNPTAFYLCASSWGHSSGANVLTFGAGSRLTVL.

This rearrangement joins TRBV28 to TRBJ2-1; a weak D match, TRBD2 (6 bases). Looked up from germline, CDR1 is MDHEN and CDR2 is SYDVKM. The germline V and J ends were trimmed by 6 bases and 8 bases, with 20 bases remaining between them. The CDR3 sequence is 15 residues long. The CDR3 coding sequence is TGTGCCAGCAGCCTTGCGGCGATGGAGGGGCATGAGCAGTTCTTC. This sequence encodes CASSLAAMEGHEQFF.

This clone showed up just once. V is TRBV7-2 and J is TRBJ1-2, with 7 bases fitting TRBD1. The CDR3 contains 13 residues. Trimming removed 5 bases from V and 7 bases from J; junction bases left unmatched: 7. Germline loops: CDR1 SGHTA, CDR2 FQGNSA. In DNA form, the CDR3 reads TGTGCCAGCAGCCTCGACAGGGTGGGTGGCTACACCTTC. Protein: CASSLDRVGGYTF.

The chain joins TRBV5-6 to TRBJ2-1; D is unresolved. The germline V gene encodes CDR1 SGHDT and CDR2 YYEEEE. V was pared by 4 bases and J by 3 bases, with 14 bases between. CDR3 length: 15 residues. The DNA of the CDR3 is TGTGCCAGCAGCCTGTCGCCTAAGGGCTACAATGAGCAGTTCTTC. This encodes CASSLSPKGYNEQFF.

This chain joins TRBV24-1 and TRBJ2-5; TRBD1 agrees at 7 bases. Unmatched junction bases numbered 9, after V lost 4 bases and J lost 5 bases. Per the germline V gene, CDR1 is KGHDR and CDR2 is SFDVKD. This CDR3 has 15 amino acids. The CDR3 nucleotides are TGTGCCACCAGTGACCCTAGGGGGCGCGGGGAGACCCAGTACTTC. This gives the protein CATSDPRGRGETQYF.

The V call is TRBV28, the J call TRBJ1-5; TRBD1 aligns across 7 bases. V lost 8 bases to trimming and J lost 6 bases; unmatched junction nucleotides: 7. The CDR3 is made up of 13 amino acids. Germline CDR1 MDHEN, CDR2 SYDVKM. The CDR3 DNA is TGTGCCAGCGTGGGACAGAGAGGTCAGCCCCAGCATTTT. It yields the protein CASVGQRGQPQHF.

V and J are TRBV11-2 and TRBJ1-2; D remains unclear. This CDR3 is 12 amino acids long. The germline V gene has CDR1 SGHAT and CDR2 FQNNGV. Trimming took 4 bases from V and 5 from J, leaving 8 bases between them. CDR3 sequence: CASSSRNYGYTF. DNA of the CDR3: TGTGCCAGCAGCTCAAGGAATTATGGCTACACCTTC.

The CDR3 region is CASSSSSSHYGYTF. The CDR3 DNA sequence: TGCGCCAGCAGCTCGTCGTCATCCCACTATGGCTACACCTTC. The rearrangement uses TRBV5-1 and TRBJ1-2; D is unresolved. Germline V gene lookup returns CDR1 SGHRS and CDR2 YFSETQ. Trimming took off 3 bases at V and 3 bases at J, with 12 bases between the two ends. This CDR3 is 14 amino acids long.